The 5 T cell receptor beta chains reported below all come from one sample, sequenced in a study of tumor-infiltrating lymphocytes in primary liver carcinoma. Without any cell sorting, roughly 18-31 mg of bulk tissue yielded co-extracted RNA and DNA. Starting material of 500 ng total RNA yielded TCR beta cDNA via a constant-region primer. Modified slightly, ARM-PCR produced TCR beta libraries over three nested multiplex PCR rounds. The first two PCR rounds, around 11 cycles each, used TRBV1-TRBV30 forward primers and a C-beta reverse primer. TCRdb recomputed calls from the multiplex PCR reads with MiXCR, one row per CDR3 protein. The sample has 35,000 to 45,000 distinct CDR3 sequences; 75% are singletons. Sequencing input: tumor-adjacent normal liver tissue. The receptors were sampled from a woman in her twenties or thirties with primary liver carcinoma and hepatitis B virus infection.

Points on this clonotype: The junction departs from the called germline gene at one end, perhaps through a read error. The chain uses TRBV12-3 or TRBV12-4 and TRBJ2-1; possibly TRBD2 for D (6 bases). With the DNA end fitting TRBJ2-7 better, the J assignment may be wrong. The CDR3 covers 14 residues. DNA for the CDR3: TGTGCCAGGAGTTTAGCGGCTGGGGTCAATGAGCAGTACTTC. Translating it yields CARSLAAGVNEQYF.

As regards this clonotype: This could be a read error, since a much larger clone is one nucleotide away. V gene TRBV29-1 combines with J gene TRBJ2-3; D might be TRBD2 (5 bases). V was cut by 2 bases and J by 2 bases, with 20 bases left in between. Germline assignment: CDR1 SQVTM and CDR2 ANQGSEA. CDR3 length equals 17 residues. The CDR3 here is CSVENLLQLGLTDTQYF. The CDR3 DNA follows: TGCAGCGTTGAAAATCTTTTGCAGCTCGGACTCACAGATACGCAGTATTTT.

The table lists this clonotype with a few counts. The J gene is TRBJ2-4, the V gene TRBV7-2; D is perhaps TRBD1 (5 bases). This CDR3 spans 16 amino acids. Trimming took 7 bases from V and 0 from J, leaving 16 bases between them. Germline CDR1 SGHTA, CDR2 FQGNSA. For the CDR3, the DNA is TGTGCCAGCATGTTGGATGGACAACTAGCCAAAAACATTCAGTACTTC. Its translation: CASMLDGQLAKNIQYF.

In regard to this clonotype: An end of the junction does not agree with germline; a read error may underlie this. CDR3 region: CASSHRYELYTF. In DNA form, the CDR3 reads TGCGCCAGCAGCCACCGTTACGAGCTCTACACCTTC. The chain links TRBV7-8 to TRBJ1-2; no clear D gene. There are 12 residues in the CDR3. Per the germline V gene, CDR1 is SGHVS and CDR2 is FQNEAQ.

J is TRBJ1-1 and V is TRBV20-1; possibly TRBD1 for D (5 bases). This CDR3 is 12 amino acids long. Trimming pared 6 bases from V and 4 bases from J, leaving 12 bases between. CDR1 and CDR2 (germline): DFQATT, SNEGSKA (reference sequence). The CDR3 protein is CSAVGGFTEAFF. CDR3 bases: TGCAGTGCCGTGGGGGGATTCACTGAAGCTTTCTTT.